This is a list of T cell receptor beta chains from one sample in a study of identical twins. Each CDR3 protein is one row after TCRdb ran MiXCR on the 5' RACE reads. Among 600,000 to 850,000 distinct CDR3 sequences listed, approximately 18% were seen once. These data were also filed under a second study, of T cells expressing NK-cell markers.

The material sequenced was PBMCs. The receptors were gathered from a woman aged 18-29 years in good health. The CDR3 runs from the conserved cysteine through the conserved F or W. Fields, in order: V gene, J gene, clone size, D gene, CDR3 protein, CDR3 DNA. D genes are given only for firm matches. A row's size may be missing; if present it is once, few, many or a size class.

TRBV7-2,TRBJ2-2,few,TRBD2,CASSLGGGWPGELFF,TGTGCCAGCAGCCTCGGCGGGGGGTGGCCCGGGGAGCTGTTTTTT
TRBV5-1,TRBJ2-7,many,-,CASSFDSGSSYEQYF,TGCGCCAGCAGCTTCGACAGCGGGTCCTCCTACGAGCAGTACTTC
TRBV7-9,TRBJ1-1,few,TRBD1,CASSLIGDRDDEAFF,TGTGCCAGCAGCCTTATCGGGGACAGGGATGATGAAGCTTTCTTT
TRBV23-1,TRBJ2-2,-,TRBD2,CASSPGLAGAKAGELFF,TGCGCCAGCAGTCCCGGACTAGCGGGAGCGAAGGCCGGGGAGCTGTTTTTT
TRBV7-9,TRBJ2-1,few,-,CASSLEGRSSYNEQFF,TGTGCCAGCAGCTTAGAGGGACGTAGCTCCTACAATGAGCAGTTCTTC
TRBV7-9,TRBJ1-2,few,-,CASSFGGVGGRTGYTF,TGTGCCAGCAGCTTTGGTGGGGTTGGTGGTCGTACGGGCTACACCTTC
TRBV5-1,TRBJ2-1,few,-,CASSLPGVSNNEQFF,TGCGCCAGCAGCCTCCCGGGAGTCTCCAACAATGAGCAGTTCTTC
TRBV14,TRBJ2-2,-,-,CASSQAKDGELFF,TGTGCCAGCAGCCAAGCGAAGGATGGGGAGCTGTTTTTT
TRBV23-1,TRBJ1-1,-,TRBD1,CARQGENTEAFF,TGCGCCAGACAGGGGGAGAACACTGAAGCTTTCTTT
TRBV20-1,TRBJ2-4,few,TRBD2,CSALAGGSKNIQYF,TGCAGTGCCTTGGCGGGAGGGTCCAAAAACATTCAGTACTTC
TRBV5-1,TRBJ1-1,few,TRBD1,CASSLYGTGNTEAFF,TGCGCCAGCAGCTTGTATGGGACAGGGAACACTGAAGCTTTCTTT
TRBV19,TRBJ2-4,-,-,CASRVRVAANIQYF,TGTGCCAGTAGGGTGAGGGTAGCGGCAAACATTCAGTACTTC
TRBV6-2/TRBV6-3,TRBJ2-1,few,-,CASSFRAAHEQFF,TGTGCCAGCAGTTTCCGGGCCGCACATGAGCAGTTCTTC
TRBV6-1,TRBJ1-1,few,-,CASSEFRGTEAFF,TGTGCCAGCAGTGAATTCAGGGGCACTGAAGCTTTCTTT
TRBV10-3,TRBJ2-3,-,TRBD2,CAISEASGVEDTQYF,TGTGCCATCAGTGAGGCTAGCGGGGTAGAAGATACGCAGTATTTT
TRBV7-2,TRBJ1-2,few,TRBD1,CASSLTGALRLGYTF,TGTGCCAGCAGCTTAACAGGGGCCCTAAGGCTCGGCTACACCTTC
TRBV29-1,TRBJ1-1,-,-,CSVEWTDLNTEAFF,TGCAGCGTTGAATGGACGGACTTGAACACTGAAGCTTTCTTT
TRBV20-1,TRBJ1-1,-,TRBD1,CSAATGLNTEAFF,TGCAGTGCTGCGACAGGGTTGAACACTGAAGCTTTCTTT
TRBV7-2,TRBJ2-1,few,-,CASSFKHVYNEQFF,TGTGCCAGCAGCTTTAAACACGTCTACAATGAGCAGTTCTTC
TRBV20-1,TRBJ2-5,-,-,CSADGQTFQETQYF,TGCAGTGCTGACGGGCAGACGTTCCAAGAGACCCAGTACTTC
TRBV5-6,TRBJ1-2,few,-,CASSLIGSYGYTF,TGTGCCAGCAGCTTGATAGGGAGCTATGGCTACACCTTC
TRBV7-7,TRBJ2-5,-,-,CASSFGPTPGETQYF,TGTGCTAGCAGCTTCGGGCCTACCCCCGGAGAGACCCAGTACTTC
TRBV2,TRBJ1-1,few,-,CASSEAVAANTEAFF,TGTGCCAGCAGTGAAGCGGTGGCAGCAAACACTGAAGCTTTCTTT
TRBV29-1,TRBJ1-2,-,-,CSVANGNYGYTF,TGCAGCGTTGCTAACGGTAACTATGGCTACACCTTC
TRBV7-9,TRBJ2-1,few,-,CASSPQGGEYNEQFF,TGTGCCAGCAGCCCCCAAGGGGGGGAATACAATGAGCAGTTCTTC
TRBV10-3,TRBJ2-3,few,TRBD1,CAIKFTDRENTDTQYF,TGTGCCATCAAGTTTACGGACAGGGAGAACACAGATACGCAGTATTTT
TRBV5-8,TRBJ1-6,few,-,CASSPVHGSPLHF,TGTGCCAGCAGCCCGGTGCACGGTTCACCCCTCCACTTT
TRBV5-1,TRBJ2-7,few,TRBD1,CASSQTGGASYEQYF,TGCGCCAGCAGCCAGACAGGGGGCGCTTCGTACGAGCAGTACTTC
TRBV7-8,TRBJ2-2,-,-,CASSLDQRQNTGELFF,TGTGCCAGCAGCTTAGATCAACGACAAAACACCGGGGAGCTGTTTTTT
TRBV6-5,TRBJ2-7,few,-,CASSYSEGNEQYF,TGTGCCAGCAGTTACTCGGAGGGGAACGAGCAGTACTTC
TRBV6-1,TRBJ2-3,few,TRBD1,CASSRTGGIADTQYF,TGTGCCAGCAGTAGGACAGGGGGCATTGCAGATACGCAGTATTTT
TRBV9,TRBJ2-7,-,TRBD1,CASSVAGQGLYEQYF,TGTGCCAGCAGCGTAGCCGGACAGGGTCTCTACGAGCAGTACTTC
TRBV11-2,TRBJ2-4,few,-,CASSTRGFGAKNIQYF,TGTGCCAGCAGCACCAGGGGTTTCGGAGCCAAAAACATTCAGTACTTC
TRBV4-2,TRBJ2-7,-,-,CASSQDRNEQYF,TGTGCCAGCAGCCAAGATCGAAATGAGCAGTACTTC
TRBV6-1,TRBJ2-1,-,-,CASSESRTSRDEQFF,TGTGCCAGCAGTGAATCGAGGACATCTAGAGATGAGCAGTTCTTC
TRBV20-1,TRBJ2-7,-,-,CSARGTGSHFGEQYF,TGCAGTGCTCGGGGAACAGGGTCCCACTTTGGCGAGCAGTACTTC
TRBV7-9,TRBJ2-5,-,TRBD2,CASRPTSGGLQETQYF,TGTGCCAGCAGACCTACTAGCGGGGGGCTACAAGAGACCCAGTACTTC
TRBV5-1,TRBJ2-1,few,-,CASSVGPQRDNEQFF,TGCGCCAGCAGCGTGGGTCCCCAACGGGACAATGAGCAGTTCTTC
TRBV7-9,TRBJ2-5,-,-,CASSPSGGARPETQYF,TGTGCCAGCAGCCCTTCAGGCGGCGCAAGGCCAGAGACCCAGTACTTC
TRBV6-1,TRBJ2-7,-,TRBD1,CASSGGQTLGQYF,TGTGCCAGCAGTGGGGGACAGACCTTAGGGCAGTACTTC
TRBV20-1,TRBJ2-7,-,-,CSARDQDRTYEQYF,TGCAGTGCTAGAGACCAGGACCGAACCTACGAGCAGTACTTC
TRBV5-8,TRBJ1-1,few,-,CASSLERPGNTEAFF,TGTGCCAGCAGCTTGGAACGCCCAGGGAACACTGAAGCTTTCTTT